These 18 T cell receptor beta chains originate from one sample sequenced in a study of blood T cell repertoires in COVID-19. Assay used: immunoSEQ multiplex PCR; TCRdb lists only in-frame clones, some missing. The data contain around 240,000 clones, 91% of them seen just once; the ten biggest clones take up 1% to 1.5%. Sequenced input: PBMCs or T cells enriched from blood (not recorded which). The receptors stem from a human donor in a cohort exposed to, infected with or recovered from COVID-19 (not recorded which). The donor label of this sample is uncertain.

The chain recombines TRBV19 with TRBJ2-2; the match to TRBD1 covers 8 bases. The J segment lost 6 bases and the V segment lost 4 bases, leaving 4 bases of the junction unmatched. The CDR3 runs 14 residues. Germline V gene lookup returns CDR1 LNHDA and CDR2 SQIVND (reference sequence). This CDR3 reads CASSTDRVAGELFF. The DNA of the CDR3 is TGTGCCAGTAGTACGGACAGGGTAGCCGGGGAGCTGTTTTTT.

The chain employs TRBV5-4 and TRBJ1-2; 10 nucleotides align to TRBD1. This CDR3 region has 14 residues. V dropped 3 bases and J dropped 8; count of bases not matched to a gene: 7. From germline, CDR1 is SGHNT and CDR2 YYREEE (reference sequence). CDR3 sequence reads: CASSSGTGDRGYTF. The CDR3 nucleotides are TGTGCCAGCAGCTCCGGGACAGGGGATCGGGGCTACACCTTC. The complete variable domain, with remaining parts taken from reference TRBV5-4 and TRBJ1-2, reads ETGVTQSPTHLIKTRGQQVTLRCSSQSGHNTVSWYQQALGQGPQFIFQYYREEENGRGNFPPRFSGLQFPNYSSELNVNALELDDSALYLCASSSGTGDRGYTFGSGTRLTVV.

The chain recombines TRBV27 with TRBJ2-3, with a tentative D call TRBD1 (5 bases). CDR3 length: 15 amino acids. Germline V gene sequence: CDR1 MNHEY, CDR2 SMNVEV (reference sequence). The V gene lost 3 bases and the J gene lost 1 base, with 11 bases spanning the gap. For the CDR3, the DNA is TGTGCCAGCAGTTTGAAACAGGCTCGCACAGATACGCAGTATTTT. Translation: CASSLKQARTDTQYF.

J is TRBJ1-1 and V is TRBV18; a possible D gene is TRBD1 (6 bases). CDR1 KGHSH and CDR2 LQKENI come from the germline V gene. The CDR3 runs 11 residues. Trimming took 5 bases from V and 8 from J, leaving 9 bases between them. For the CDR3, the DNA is TGTGCCAGCTCAGCGACAGGAGAAGCTTTCTTT. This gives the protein CASSATGEAFF.

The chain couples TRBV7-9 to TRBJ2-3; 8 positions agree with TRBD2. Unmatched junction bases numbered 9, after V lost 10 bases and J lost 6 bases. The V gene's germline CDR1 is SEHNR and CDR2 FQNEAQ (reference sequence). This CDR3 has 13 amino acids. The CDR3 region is CATTPGGLDTQYF. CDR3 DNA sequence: TGTGCCACTACTCCGGGGGGGTTGGATACGCAGTATTTT.

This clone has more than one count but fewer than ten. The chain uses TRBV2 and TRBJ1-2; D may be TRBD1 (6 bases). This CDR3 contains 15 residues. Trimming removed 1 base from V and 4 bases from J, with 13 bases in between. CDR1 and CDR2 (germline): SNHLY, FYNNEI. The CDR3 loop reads CASSEGGGNSYGYTF. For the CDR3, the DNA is TGTGCCAGCAGTGAAGGAGGGGGTAATAGCTATGGCTACACCTTC.

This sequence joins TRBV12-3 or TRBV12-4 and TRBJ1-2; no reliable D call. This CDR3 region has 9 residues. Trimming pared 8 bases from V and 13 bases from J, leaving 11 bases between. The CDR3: CASHSPLTF. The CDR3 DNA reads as TGTGCCAGCCACTCCCCCCTCACCTTC.

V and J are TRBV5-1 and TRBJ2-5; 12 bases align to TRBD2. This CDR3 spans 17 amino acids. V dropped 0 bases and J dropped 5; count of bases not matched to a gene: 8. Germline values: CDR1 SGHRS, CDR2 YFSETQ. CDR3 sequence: CASSLALAGGPKETQYF. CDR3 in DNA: TGCGCCAGCAGCTTGGCCCTAGCGGGGGGGCCGAAGGAGACCCAGTACTTC.

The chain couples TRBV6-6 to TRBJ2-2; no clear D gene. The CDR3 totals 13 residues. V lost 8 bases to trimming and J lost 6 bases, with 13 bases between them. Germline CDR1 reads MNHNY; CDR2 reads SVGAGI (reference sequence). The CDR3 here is CASVRALSGELFF. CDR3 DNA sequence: TGTGCCAGCGTCCGAGCCTTATCCGGGGAGCTGTTTTTT.

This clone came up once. The CDR3 protein is CASSLTAGGPNEQFF. CDR3 coding DNA: TGTGCCAGCAGCTTAACGGCGGGGGGTCCGAATGAGCAGTTCTTC. V usage is TRBV7-3 and J usage is TRBJ2-1, with TRBD2 identical over 8 bases. Trimming cost V 0 bases and J 7 bases; bases outside gene matches: 5. Germline V gives CDR1 SGHTA, CDR2 FQGTGA. The length of the CDR3 is 15 residues.

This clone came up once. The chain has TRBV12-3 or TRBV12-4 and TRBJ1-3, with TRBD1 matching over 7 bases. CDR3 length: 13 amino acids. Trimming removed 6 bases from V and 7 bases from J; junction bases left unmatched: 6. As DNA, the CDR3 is TGTGCCAGCAGGCAAACAGGGGTGAACACCATATATTTT. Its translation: CASRQTGVNTIYF.

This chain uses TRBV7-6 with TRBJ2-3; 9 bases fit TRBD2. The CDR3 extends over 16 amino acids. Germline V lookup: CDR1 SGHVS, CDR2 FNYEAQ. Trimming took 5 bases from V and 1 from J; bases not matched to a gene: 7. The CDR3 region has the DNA TGTGCCAGCAGCCCGCGAATAGCGGGGGGCACAGATACGCAGTATTTT. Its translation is CASSPRIAGGTDTQYF.

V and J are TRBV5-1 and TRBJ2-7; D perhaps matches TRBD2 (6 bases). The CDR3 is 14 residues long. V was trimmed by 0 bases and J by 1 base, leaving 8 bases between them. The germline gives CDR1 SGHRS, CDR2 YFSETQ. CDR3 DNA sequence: TGCGCCAGCAGCTTGGACGGGGGATCCTACGAGCAGTACTTC. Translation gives CASSLDGGSYEQYF.

The CDR3 bases are TGCGCCAGCAGCTTTTCCGGACAGGGAGGAGGCTACACCTTC. Translating it yields CASSFSGQGGGYTF. V usage is TRBV10-2 and J usage is TRBJ1-2, with TRBD1 matching 8 bases. The CDR3 covers 14 residues. Unmatched junction bases numbered 11, after V lost 6 bases and J lost 8 bases. Germline CDR1 reads WSHSY; CDR2 reads SAAADI.

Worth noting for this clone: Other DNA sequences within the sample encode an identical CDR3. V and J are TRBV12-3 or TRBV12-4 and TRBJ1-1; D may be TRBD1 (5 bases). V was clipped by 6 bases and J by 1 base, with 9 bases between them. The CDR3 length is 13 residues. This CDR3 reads CASRTGGNTEAFF. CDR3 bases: TGTGCCAGCAGGACGGGGGGGAACACTGAAGCTTTCTTT.

CDR3 protein: CASSVGHPGGSGDGYTF. In nucleotides, the CDR3 is TGTGCCAGCAGCGTAGGTCACCCAGGCGGCTCAGGGGATGGCTACACCTTC. This chain uses TRBV9 with TRBJ1-2; D may be TRBD1 (6 bases). The CDR3 is 17 residues long. Germline lookup yields CDR1 SGDLS and CDR2 YYNGEE. V was trimmed by 0 bases and J by 6 bases, leaving 21 bases between them.

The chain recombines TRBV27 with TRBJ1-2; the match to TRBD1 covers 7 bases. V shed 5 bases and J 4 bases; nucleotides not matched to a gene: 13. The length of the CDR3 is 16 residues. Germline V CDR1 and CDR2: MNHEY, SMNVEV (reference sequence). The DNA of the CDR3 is TGTGCCAGCAGTCCCGAGGAATATGGACAGGTCTATGGCTACACCTTC. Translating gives CASSPEEYGQVYGYTF.

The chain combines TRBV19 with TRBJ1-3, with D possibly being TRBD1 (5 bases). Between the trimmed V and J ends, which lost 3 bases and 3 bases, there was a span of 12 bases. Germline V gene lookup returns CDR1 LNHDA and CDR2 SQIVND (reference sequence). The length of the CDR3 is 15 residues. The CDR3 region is CASSIAGTNGNTIYF. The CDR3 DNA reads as TGTGCCAGTAGTATCGCGGGGACGAATGGAAACACCATATATTTT.